The rows below give T cell receptor beta chains drawn from one sample of a study of T cell responses to AZD1222 COVID-19 vaccine. TCRdb keeps only in-frame clones here, not all; method: immunoSEQ multiplex PCR. Here the sample spans over 95,000 clones, roughly nine tenths being singletons. Sequenced material: peripheral blood, taken 28 days after the second AZD1222 dose. All receptors derive from an adult who received the AZD1222 COVID-19 vaccine. Each CDR3 is given with its conserved first and last residue. D genes are given only for firm matches. Clone size, where shown, is once, few, many, or a class for clones that have expanded.

J gene	clone size	V gene	D gene	CDR3 DNA	CDR3 protein
TRBJ2-4	-	TRBV27	-	TGTGCCAGCAGTTTAGGGGGAATGGCCAAAAACATTCAGTACTTC	CASSLGGMAKNIQYF
TRBJ2-7	-	TRBV6-5	-	TGTGCCAGCAGGGCCAGAACCTACGAGCAGTACTTC	CASRARTYEQYF
TRBJ2-7	once	TRBV28	TRBD1	TGTGCCAGCAGTCCCGCCCTGGGACAGACAGGCTACGAGCAGTACTTC	CASSPALGQTGYEQYF
TRBJ2-6	-	TRBV6-5	-	TGTGCCAGCAGTTACTCAGCTAGAAGCAAGTACAACGTCCTGACTTTC	CASSYSARSKYNVLTF
TRBJ2-7	-	TRBV24-1	-	TGTGCCACCATTAGGGCCTACGAGCAGTACTTC	CATIRAYEQYF
TRBJ2-3	-	TRBV24-1	-	TGTGCCACCAGGGAGGGGGACACACACACAGATACGCAGTATTTT	CATREGDTHTDTQYF
TRBJ1-3	-	TRBV7-3	-	TGTGCCAGCAGCTCCATGGGTGGAAACACCATATATTTT	CASSSMGGNTIYF
TRBJ1-2	-	TRBV2	TRBD1	TGTGCCAGCAGTGCGACGACAGGGGTTGGTGGCTACACCTTC	CASSATTGVGGYTF
TRBJ2-5	-	TRBV7-3	-	TGTGCCAGGCCTCTGAGGGAAGGAGAGACCCAGTACTTC	CARPLREGETQYF
TRBJ2-3	few	TRBV6-2/TRBV6-3	TRBD1	TGTGCCAGCAGTTGGGACAGGGAGGTGAAGACGCAGTATTTT	CASSWDREVKTQYF
TRBJ2-7	-	TRBV11-3	-	TGTGCCAGCAGCCCCCGGACGGGATACGAGCAGTACTTC	CASSPRTGYEQYF
TRBJ2-7	-	TRBV6-2/TRBV6-3	TRBD2	TGTGCCAGCAGCGGGACTAGCACCGCCGGGGGGCAGTACTTC	CASSGTSTAGGQYF
TRBJ1-1	-	TRBV28	-	TGTGCCAGCAGTTACCGGGGCAGTATGAACACTGAAGCTTTCTTT	CASSYRGSMNTEAFF
TRBJ1-6	-	TRBV7-9	-	TGTGCCAGCAGCTTAACGGGATCCTATAATTCACCCCTCCACTTT	CASSLTGSYNSPLHF
TRBJ2-1	once	TRBV7-2	TRBD2	TGTGCCAGCAGCCGGACTAGCGGGAGCTCCTACAATGAGCAGTTCTTC	CASSRTSGSSYNEQFF
TRBJ2-3	-	TRBV19	TRBD1	TGTGCCAGTAGTGTTGGGACAGACACAGATACGCAGTATTTT	CASSVGTDTDTQYF
TRBJ1-5	-	TRBV4-1	-	TGCGCCAGCAGCCAAGTGGGAGGGAGCAATCAGCCCCAGCATTTT	CASSQVGGSNQPQHF
TRBJ1-2	-	TRBV25-1	-	TGTGCCAGCAGTGAGACGGGGGGTAGGGATGGCTACACCTTC	CASSETGGRDGYTF
TRBJ2-6	-	TRBV9	-	TGTGCCAGCGCCAGGGGAGGGAAGCTTCTCTCTGGGGCCAACGTCCTGACTTTC	CASARGGKLLSGANVLTF
TRBJ1-3	-	TRBV6-2/TRBV6-3	-	TGTGCCAGCAGTTACCAGATGGGATCTGGAAACACCATATATTTT	CASSYQMGSGNTIYF
TRBJ2-2	-	TRBV14	TRBD1	TGTGCCAGCAGCCCCTGGGACAGAAGGGTGTCCGGGGAGCTGTTTTTT	CASSPWDRRVSGELFF
TRBJ2-1	-	TRBV12-3/TRBV12-4	TRBD2	TGTGCCAGCAGAACTAGCGGGAGTGGTGAGCAGTTCTTC	CASRTSGSGEQFF
TRBJ2-2	-	TRBV29-1	-	TGCAGCGCCCGCCCGGGACACCTGAACACCGGGGAGCTGTTTTTT	CSARPGHLNTGELFF
TRBJ2-1	once	TRBV7-2	-	TGTGCCAGCAGCTTTGGTGGGGTGGGAGAGGGTGAGCAGTTCTTC	CASSFGGVGEGEQFF
TRBJ2-1	-	TRBV5-1	TRBD2	TGCGCCAGCAGCTCTGGACTAGCGGGAGGCCCCGGAAACAATGAGCAGTTCTTC	CASSSGLAGGPGNNEQFF
TRBJ1-2	-	TRBV10-3	TRBD1	TGTGCCAGCAGACTTTTCGGGACAGGGGGCATTAACTATGGCTACACCTTC	CASRLFGTGGINYGYTF
TRBJ1-3	once	TRBV12-3/TRBV12-4	-	TGTGCCAGCAGGGGCAGCTCTGGAAACACCATATATTTT	CASRGSSGNTIYF
TRBJ2-3	-	TRBV29-1	-	TGCAGCGTTGAGGAGGACTCCCTCGGTACGCAGTATTTT	CSVEEDSLGTQYF
TRBJ2-7	-	TRBV7-8	-	TGTGCCAGCGCCATCTCGGCCTACGAGCAGTACTTC	CASAISAYEQYF
TRBJ2-1	-	TRBV5-1	TRBD2	TGCGCCAGCAGCGCGGGGGTGGCTAGCGGGTCGGACAATGAGCAGTTCTTC	CASSAGVASGSDNEQFF
TRBJ2-7	-	TRBV28	-	TGTGCCAGCAGCACCCAGGTATGGGGTCTCTACGAGCAGTACTTC	CASSTQVWGLYEQYF
TRBJ2-7	-	TRBV14	TRBD1	TGTGCCAGCAGCACGAGTCCGGGACAGAGTACCTACGAGCAGTACTTC	CASSTSPGQSTYEQYF
TRBJ1-3	-	TRBV2	-	TGTGCCAGCATGATACAGGGTTCAGGAAACACCATATATTTT	CASMIQGSGNTIYF
TRBJ2-3	-	TRBV7-2	TRBD2	TGTGCCAGCAGCTTACTAGCGGGAGGTACAGATACGCAGTATTTT	CASSLLAGGTDTQYF
TRBJ1-1	-	TRBV6-6	-	TGTGCCAGCAGTGGGAGGACATTCGAGAACACTGAAGCTTTCTTT	CASSGRTFENTEAFF
TRBJ1-4	few	TRBV11-2	-	TGTGCCAGCAGTAATGTAGGGCCTAATGAAAAACTGTTTTTT	CASSNVGPNEKLFF
TRBJ1-5	-	TRBV28	TRBD1	TGTGCCAGCAGTTTGTTGGACAGGGTTGATCAGCCCCAGCATTTT	CASSLLDRVDQPQHF
TRBJ1-1	-	TRBV6-2/TRBV6-3	-	TGTGCCAGCAGTTACTCCCGGGGGCTGAACACTGAAGCTTTCTTT	CASSYSRGLNTEAFF
TRBJ1-1	-	TRBV30	-	TGTGCCTGGAGCCTGACGCCTTTGGACACTGAAGCTTTCTTT	CAWSLTPLDTEAFF
TRBJ1-1	once	TRBV5-4	-	TGTGCCAGCAGCCCCCAGGCGAACACTGAAGCTTTCTTT	CASSPQANTEAFF
TRBJ1-6	-	TRBV7-3	-	TGTGCCAGCAGCCTACAGGGTGACAATTCACCCCTCCACTTT	CASSLQGDNSPLHF
TRBJ2-1	-	TRBV12-3/TRBV12-4	TRBD2	TGTGCCAGCAGTGCTGGACTGCATAGCGGGAAGGTCTTC	CASSAGLHSGKVF
TRBJ1-1	few	TRBV6-5	-	TGTGCCAGCAGCATGACGGGGAACACTGAAGCTTTCTTT	CASSMTGNTEAFF
TRBJ1-4	-	TRBV19	-	TGTGCCAGTACGCGGGCAACTAATGAAAAACTGTTTTTT	CASTRATNEKLFF
TRBJ2-3	-	TRBV19	-	TGTGCCAGTAGTATATCGGCGGGAGATACGCAGTATTTT	CASSISAGDTQYF
TRBJ2-7	-	TRBV7-9	-	TGTGCCAGCAGCTTAACTGGCTACACCTACGAGCAGTACTTC	CASSLTGYTYEQYF
TRBJ2-7	-	TRBV28	-	TGTGCCAGCAGTCCCCGGGAACCGGGACACCTCGAGCAGTACTTC	CASSPREPGHLEQYF
TRBJ1-5	-	TRBV6-1	-	TGTGCCAGCAGTGAAACCCAAAAAAGCAATCAGCCCCAGCATTTT	CASSETQKSNQPQHF
TRBJ2-3	-	TRBV11-2	-	TGTGCCAGCAGCTTAGTAGGCGGGCGTAGCACAGATACGCAGTATTTT	CASSLVGGRSTDTQYF
TRBJ2-1	once	TRBV11-2	TRBD2	TGTGCCAGCAGCCCCTTAAGACTAGCGGATAACAATGAGCAGTTCTTC	CASSPLRLADNNEQFF
TRBJ1-4	few	TRBV29-1	TRBD1	TGCAGCGTTCAGGGGGCTGCTAATGAAAAACTGTTTTTT	CSVQGAANEKLFF
TRBJ1-4	-	TRBV5-4	TRBD1	TGTGCCATGACAGGGGTAGCTGATGAAAAACTGTTTTTT	CAMTGVADEKLFF
TRBJ2-3	-	TRBV10-1	-	TGCGCCAGCAGTGAGTTTAACACAGATACGCAGTATTTT	CASSEFNTDTQYF
TRBJ2-1	-	TRBV7-8	TRBD2	TGTGCCAGCAGCTCACGGACTAGCGGGAGTTTAAATGAGCAGTTCTTC	CASSSRTSGSLNEQFF
TRBJ1-1	once	TRBV6-6	TRBD1	TGTGCCAGCAGGCGGGACAGCAAGGGGACTGAAGCTTTCTTT	CASRRDSKGTEAFF